This TCR beta chain was observed in a study of cytomegalovirus exposure and HLA in healthy donors. The CDR3 is 15 residues long. Looked up from germline, CDR1 is SGHTA and CDR2 is FQGNSA. V dropped 5 bases and J dropped 3; count of bases not matched to a gene: 7. Notes on the study in general: According to reports, the classifier identified cytomegalovirus status with high specificity and sensitivity. In vitro confirmation showed three CMV-associated chains to be CMV antigen specific.

In this sample, this clone turned up once. Its antigen is not identified. The study ran its PCR with 60 Vbeta and 13 Jbeta primers. Assay: immunoSEQ multiplex PCR; the TCRdb copy retains only in-frame clones and omits some. The sample contains about 100,000 clones, around 80% of which appear only once. Sequenced material: PBMCs. The sequence came from a woman aged 35 to 49 in good health and CMV-seronegative. V is TRBV7-2 and J is TRBJ2-3, with 8 bases matching TRBD2. The CDR3 sequence is CASSPFSGRTDTQYF. Here the CDR3 DNA reads TGTGCCAGCAGCCCCTTCAGCGGGAGAACAGATACGCAGTATTTT.